A single T cell receptor beta chain is shown here with its context. The data are from a study of blood T cell repertoires in COVID-19. Study context: Samples representing acute and convalescent COVID-19 were sourced from the United States, Italy and Spain. PBMCs, B-cell-depleted T cells, or T cells were the source of the cDNA or gDNA that made up the material.

Per the original methods: The assay estimated nucleated cells by amplifying reference gene primers. Profiling relied on immunoSEQ multiplex PCR, and the TCRdb table lists in-frame clones only, not all of them. V and J calls and clone size are those listed in that table; D and trimming were worked out from the DNA. Of about 180,000 clones in the sample, 82% are singletons; the top ten hold almost 8.5%. The CDR3 is made up of 19 amino acids. Germline CDR1 reads MNHEY; CDR2 reads SVGEGT. The ends lost 2 bases at V and 1 base at J; junction bases unmatched: 17. This clonotype originated in a woman between 65 and 79 years old with acute or convalescent COVID-19. The material sequenced was peripheral blood. The J gene is TRBJ2-7, the V gene TRBV6-2 or TRBV6-3, with 7 bases that match TRBD1. The CDR3 DNA follows: TGTGCCAGCAGTTACGCTTCCGGGACAGCGGACCTAAATTCCTACGAGCAGTACTTC. This gives the protein CASSYASGTADLNSYEQYF.